This T cell receptor (beta chain) was documented in a study of T cell responses to AZD1222 COVID-19 vaccine. Broader study findings: Increased Spike-specific TCR breadth and depth were observed after two AZD1222 doses.

About this clone itself: Its specificity is not known.

Here immunoSEQ multiplex PCR was the method, and the copy in TCRdb shows in-frame clones only, minus some. The table shows around 180,000 clones, with 94% occurring only once. The trim removed 4 bases at V and 3 bases at J, leaving 5 bases unmatched. The CDR3 totals 15 residues. CDR1 MRHNA and CDR2 SNTAGT come from the germline V gene. The sequences come from peripheral blood, collected on day 0 of AZD1222 vaccination. The clonotype was recovered from an adult in good health. V usage is TRBV6-4 and J usage is TRBJ2-3; TRBD1 matches at 9 bases. CDR3 in amino acids: CASSAQGARTDTQYF. CDR3 bases: TGTGCCAGCAGTGCACAGGGGGCGCGAACAGATACGCAGTATTTT.